This T cell receptor beta chain was identified in a study of Tregs in tolerant kidney transplant recipients. Study observations and caveats: Some patients' samples used different primers over time, so nucleotide sequences weren't comparable.

TCRdb keeps only in-frame clones here, not all; method: immunoSEQ multiplex PCR. The sample consists of about 69,000 clones, around nine tenths of them appearing once. Details on this clone: What it binds is not known.

This clonotype was sampled from a human donor who received a combined kidney and bone marrow transplant. This material consisted of CD4+ T cells from blood, taken before the transplant.

CDR3 sequence (DNA): TGTGCCAGCAGCCAGCTAGCGGGAGGACAAGAGACCCAGTACTTC. Translation gives CASSQLAGGQETQYF. This rearrangement joins TRBV2 to TRBJ2-5; 11 nucleotides match TRBD2. CDR3 length: 15 residues. V lost 6 bases, J lost 2 bases, and 5 bases stayed unmatched. CDR1 and CDR2 from the germline V gene are SNHLY and FYNNEI.